Included here is one T cell receptor (beta chain) sequence, with context. This CDR3 comprises 12 residues. Germline V gives CDR1 SNHLY, CDR2 FYNNEI. V lost 6 bases and J 3 bases, leaving 8 bases between the germline ends. Clones were sequenced by immunoSEQ multiplex PCR, and TCRdb holds only the in-frame ones, with some missing. The sample lists roughly 330,000 clones, around 84% seen once, with about 10% in the top ten. The data derive from a study of blood T cell repertoires in COVID-19. Study-level background: Material from acute and convalescent COVID-19 was sourced from the United States, Italy and Spain.

Participant age was about 18 to 89 years, and participants resided in fewer than 30 US areas. Donors were grouped by their self-reported clinical history. The material sequenced was PBMCs or T cells enriched from blood (not recorded which). The TCR sequence derives from a woman aged 18-29 years who had recovered from COVID-19. The rearrangement joins TRBV2 to TRBJ1-2; D call uncertain. CDR3: CASRGWDYGYTF. For the CDR3, the DNA is TGTGCCAGCAGGGGCTGGGACTATGGCTACACCTTC.